The next 19 T cell receptor beta chains were all read from a single sample in a study of blood T cell repertoires in COVID-19 (dated by TCRdb to 2020 to 2021). The library was built by means of the immunoSEQ multiplex PCR assay. Sourced from immuneACCESS, this table was stored by TCRdb with only in-frame sequences that have V and J called. A share of the clones is absent; for the studies checked, an unresolved V gene accounts for under half, and the remainder has no known explanation. Across this sample there are 42,000 or so clones, with around nine tenths seen only once. 2% to 2.5% of the sample comes from the top ten. Input material: peripheral blood. Receptor source: a human donor in a cohort sampled during active COVID-19.

As for this clone: The sample has other DNA sequences that encode this CDR3 too. The chain employs TRBV5-6 and TRBJ1-1, with D uncertain. Germline CDR1 SGHDT, CDR2 YYEEEE. With 0 bases removed from V and 1 base from J, the gap between germline ends came to 7 bases. The CDR3 length is 14 residues. This CDR3 reads CASSLAGRNTEAFF. The CDR3 DNA reads TGTGCCAGCAGCTTGGCAGGTCGGAACACTGAAGCTTTCTTT.

V and J are TRBV3-1 (or the pseudogene TRBV3-2) and TRBJ1-1, with 8 bases lining up with TRBD1. This CDR3 region has 12 residues. Germline CDR1 LGHDT, CDR2 YNNKEL (reference sequence). V trimming: 2 bases; J trimming: 9 bases; junction bases outside the gene matches: 2. This CDR3 is CASSQQGAKAFF. Written as DNA, the CDR3 is TGTGCCAGCAGCCAACAGGGGGCTAAAGCTTTCTTT.

The rearrangement uses TRBV9 and TRBJ2-5, with D unresolved. This CDR3 comprises 15 residues. CDR1 is SGDLS, CDR2 YYNGEE, per germline. V was clipped by 3 bases and J by 1 base, with 13 bases between them. The CDR3 region has the DNA TGTGCCAGCAGCGACCCTCGGGTAGCCCAAGAGACCCAGTACTTC. Translating it yields CASSDPRVAQETQYF.

This clone was counted a few times. This sequence joins TRBV4-2 and TRBJ1-1; no firm D call. The CDR3 sequence is 13 residues long. Per the germline V gene, CDR1 is LGHNA and CDR2 is YNFKEQ. V lost 0 bases and J 3 bases, leaving 5 bases between the germline ends. The CDR3 protein is CASSQEGDTEAFF. DNA for the CDR3: TGTGCCAGCAGCCAAGAGGGAGACACTGAAGCTTTCTTT.

The rearrangement links TRBV6-5 to TRBJ1-1; no clear D. Germline V gene lookup returns CDR1 MNHEY and CDR2 SVGAGI. Trimming pared 6 bases from V and 0 bases from J, leaving 11 bases between. This CDR3 comprises 14 residues. For the CDR3, the DNA is TGTGCCAGCAGCAAAACTAAGGTGAACACTGAAGCTTTCTTT. This translates into CASSKTKVNTEAFF.

The rearrangement links TRBV4-2 to TRBJ1-1, with D perhaps matching TRBD1 (6 bases). V gave up 4 bases and J gave up 0 bases, with 12 bases separating them. Germline V gene sequence: CDR1 LGHNA, CDR2 YNFKEQ. The CDR3 totals 15 residues. The CDR3 sequence is CASSLRTVMNTEAFF. CDR3 bases: TGTGCCAGCAGCCTCCGGACAGTCATGAACACTGAAGCTTTCTTT.

The chain couples TRBV7-9 to TRBJ1-3; 8 positions agree with TRBD1. The V segment lost 0 bases and the J segment 1 base; nucleotides outside the gene matches: 2. This CDR3 is built from 16 residues. Per the germline V gene, CDR1 is SEHNR and CDR2 is FQNEAQ (reference sequence). CDR3 amino acids: CASSLARDRSGNTIYF. The CDR3, as DNA: TGTGCCAGCAGCTTAGCGCGGGACAGGTCTGGAAACACCATATATTTT. Filled out from reference TRBV7-9 and TRBJ1-3, the complete variable domain reads DTGVSQNPRHKITKRGQNVTFRCDPISEHNRLYWYRQTLGQGPEFLTYFQNEAQLEKSRLLSDRFSAERPKGSFSTLEIQRTEQGDSAMYLCASSLARDRSGNTIYFGEGSWLTVV.

CDR3 nucleotides: TGTGCCAGCAGCTTAGCTGTGGGGGCGAATAATTCACCCCTCCACTTT. Protein sequence: CASSLAVGANNSPLHF. V and J are TRBV7-9 and TRBJ1-6, with D possibly TRBD1 on 6 matching bases. V was shortened by 0 bases and J by 5 bases, with 11 bases between the two germline ends. The CDR3 is 16 residues long. Germline CDR1 and CDR2: SEHNR and FQNEAQ (reference sequence).

V and J are TRBV11-2 and TRBJ2-7; 9 nucleotides agree with TRBD1. The CDR3 has 14 amino acids. V gave up 5 bases and J gave up 2 bases; unmatched junction bases: 4. Germline V gene lookup returns CDR1 SGHAT and CDR2 FQNNGV. This chain's CDR3 is CASSHGTGPYEQYF. The CDR3 coding sequence is TGTGCCAGCAGCCACGGGACAGGGCCCTACGAGCAGTACTTC.

The V call is TRBV5-8, the J call TRBJ1-5, with 11 bases that match TRBD1. The germline gives CDR1 SGHTS, CDR2 YDEGEE. J was trimmed by 8 bases and V by 3 bases; bases with no gene match: 1. CDR3 length: 13 residues. The CDR3 DNA follows: TGTGCCAGCAGCTCGGGACAGGGGGAGCCCCAGCATTTT. Amino acid sequence: CASSSGQGEPQHF.

The V and J genes are TRBV5-1 and TRBJ2-1; 8 bases are a match to TRBD1. The CDR3 is 15 residues long. Germline V gene lookup returns CDR1 SGHRS and CDR2 YFSETQ. Trimming cost V 4 bases and J 8 bases; bases outside gene matches: 11. In DNA form, the CDR3 reads TGCGCCAGCAGCCCCCGGACAGGGTGGGTCGATGAGCAGTTCTTC. As protein: CASSPRTGWVDEQFF.

The V gene is TRBV18, the J gene TRBJ1-1; no reliable D call. V lost 2 bases and J 7 bases, leaving 14 bases between the germline ends. CDR3 length equals 14 residues. CDR1 KGHSH and CDR2 LQKENI come from the germline V gene. CDR3 region: CASSPSRPPVEAFF. The CDR3 nucleotides read TGTGCCAGCTCACCAAGCAGGCCTCCGGTTGAAGCTTTCTTT.

The chain recombines TRBV7-6 with TRBJ2-3; tentatively, D is TRBD2 (5 bases). The CDR3 contains 16 residues. The germline V gene encodes CDR1 SGHVS and CDR2 FNYEAQ. Trimming cost V 5 bases and J 1 base, with 16 bases left between them. Written as DNA, the CDR3 is TGTGCCAGCAGCACCCAGAGCGGATTCGGCACAGATACGCAGTATTTT. Encoded protein: CASSTQSGFGTDTQYF.

Notes on this clone: Other DNA variants within this sample encode the same CDR3. This chain links TRBV5-1 with TRBJ1-2; TRBD1 matches at 10 bases. Trimming removed 0 bases from V and 8 bases from J; junction bases left unmatched: 1. This CDR3 region has 13 residues. Germline CDR1 reads SGHRS; CDR2 reads YFSETQ. Here the CDR3 reads CASSLGQGAGYTF. The CDR3 coding sequence is TGCGCCAGCAGCTTGGGACAGGGGGCAGGCTACACCTTC.

This chain connects TRBV19 to TRBJ1-1, with a tentative D call TRBD1 (6 bases). The V gene lost 6 bases and the J gene lost 0 bases, with 8 bases spanning the gap. Germline values: CDR1 LNHDA, CDR2 SQIVND (reference sequence). CDR3 length: 13 residues. The CDR3 DNA sequence: TGTGCCAGTAGGACAGGCCTGAACACTGAAGCTTTCTTT. This gives the protein CASRTGLNTEAFF.

The chain couples TRBV6-1 to TRBJ2-5; D not certain. Germline CDR1 MNHNS, CDR2 SASEGT. The CDR3 spans 13 residues. V was trimmed by 1 base and J by 9 bases, leaving 12 bases between them. This chain's CDR3 is CASSEDRKAAQYF. CDR3 in DNA: TGTGCCAGCAGTGAAGATCGGAAGGCGGCCCAGTACTTC.

This sequence joins TRBV6-5 and TRBJ1-3; 10 bases are shared with TRBD1. The germline V gene has CDR1 MNHEY and CDR2 SVGAGI. This CDR3 is 13 amino acids long. Trimming removed 0 bases from V and 15 bases from J; junction bases left unmatched: 5. CDR3: CASSYSGQGITYF. As DNA, the CDR3 is TGTGCCAGCAGTTACTCGGGACAGGGGATAACATATTTT.

This clone appeared once. The rearrangement uses TRBV2 and TRBJ2-3, with D unclear. CDR1 and CDR2 from the germline V gene are SNHLY and FYNNEI. The ends were cut back, 3 bases at V and 6 bases at J, with 16 bases in the middle. The length of the CDR3 is 15 residues. Written as DNA, the CDR3 is TGTGCCAGCAGTGATGCTTCTCGCGGCGCGGATACGCAGTATTTT. Protein sequence: CASSDASRGADTQYF.

The chain carries TRBV11-2 and TRBJ1-2; TRBD1 aligns across 9 bases. The V gene's germline CDR1 is SGHAT and CDR2 FQNNGV. The CDR3 has 16 residues. J lost 5 bases, V lost 0 bases, and 7 bases had no gene match. The CDR3 region is CASSLDSSTGGYGYTF. The CDR3 DNA sequence: TGTGCCAGCAGCTTAGATTCCTCGACAGGGGGGTATGGCTACACCTTC. Supplemented by reference TRBV11-2 and TRBJ1-2, the full variable domain reads EAGVAQSPRYKIIEKRQSVAFWCNPISGHATLYWYQQILGQGPKLLIQFQNNGVVDDSQLPKDRFSAERLKGVDSTLKIQPAKLEDSAVYLCASSLDSSTGGYGYTFGSGTRLTVV.